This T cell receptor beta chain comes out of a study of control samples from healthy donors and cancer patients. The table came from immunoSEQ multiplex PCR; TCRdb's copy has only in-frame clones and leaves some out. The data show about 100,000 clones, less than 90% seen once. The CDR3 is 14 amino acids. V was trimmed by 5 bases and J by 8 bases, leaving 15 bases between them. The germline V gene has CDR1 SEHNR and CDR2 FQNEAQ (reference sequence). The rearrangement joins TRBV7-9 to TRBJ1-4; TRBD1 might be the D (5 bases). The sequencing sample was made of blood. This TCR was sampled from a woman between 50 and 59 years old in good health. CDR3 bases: TGTGCCAGCAGCCTACGGGACGATCCCGAAAAACTGTTTTTT. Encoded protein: CASSLRDDPEKLFF.